What follows are 18 T cell receptor beta chains derived from one specimen sequenced in a study of CD8 T cells in ankylosing spondylitis. MiXCR, applied by TCRdb to the 5' RACE reads, yields one record per CDR3 protein. Of hundreds of thousands of distinct CDR3 sequences in the sample, 8% to 10% were seen once. Sequenced input: blood, either unsorted or a sorted T cell fraction (not recorded which). These receptors were collected from a female donor with ankylosing spondylitis or in good health (not recorded which).

This clonotype showed up just a few times. J is TRBJ1-4 and V is TRBV30; possible D gene TRBD1, 6 bases. The length of the CDR3 is 12 residues. CDR1 is GTSNPN and CDR2 is SVGIG in the germline V gene (reference sequence). V lost 0 bases to trimming and J lost 11 bases, with 10 bases between them. The CDR3 DNA reads as TGTGCCTGGAGTGTGAGGGGGGGGAAACTGTTTTTT. It encodes CAWSVRGGKLFF.

This clonotype turned up a few times. The chain couples TRBV25-1 to TRBJ1-4; possibly TRBD1 for D (6 bases). CDR1 and CDR2 (germline): MGHDK, SYGVNS. V was pared by 8 bases and J by 0 bases, with 16 bases between. The CDR3 runs to 16 residues. CDR3 loop: CASSGTPTATNEKLFF. DNA of the CDR3: TGTGCCAGCTCCGGGACACCCACCGCAACTAATGAAAAACTGTTTTTT.

At least ten counts were recorded for this clonotype. The chain combines TRBV2 with TRBJ1-2; tentatively, D is TRBD1 (5 bases). V was pared by 10 bases and J by 2 bases, with 20 bases between. The CDR3 runs 15 residues. Germline loops: CDR1 SNHLY, CDR2 FYNNEI. CDR3 nucleotides: TGTGCCACCAGACGTAGACAGAATAAGAACTATGGCTACACCTTC. This encodes CATRRRQNKNYGYTF. Combining the CDR3 with reference TRBV2 and TRBJ1-2 gives the whole variable domain EPEVTQTPSHQVTQMGQEVILRCVPISNHLYFYWYRQILGQKVEFLVSFYNNEISEKSEIFDDQFSVERPDGSNFTLKIRSTKLEDSAMYFCATRRRQNKNYGYTFGSGTRLTVV.

Ten or more counts support this clonotype. The gene calls are TRBV7-8 and TRBJ2-5; D gene unclear. This CDR3 is 14 amino acids long. V was cut by 5 bases and J by 1 base, with 11 bases left in between. Germline values: CDR1 SGHVS, CDR2 FQNEAQ. CDR3 sequence reads: CASSRNLPQETQYF. In DNA form, the CDR3 reads TGTGCCAGCAGCCGAAACTTACCCCAAGAGACCCAGTACTTC. The entire variable domain, with the rest obtained from reference TRBV7-8 and TRBJ2-5, is as follows: GAGVSQSPRYKVAKRGQDVALRCDPISGHVSLFWYQQALGQGPEFLTYFQNEAQLDKSGLPSDRFFAERPEGSVSTLKIQRTQQEDSAVYLCASSRNLPQETQYFGPGTRLLVL.

This clonotype was observed many times. The rearrangement uses TRBV12-3 or TRBV12-4 and TRBJ2-1; possibly TRBD2 for D (5 bases). V lost 7 bases, J lost 0 bases, and 7 bases lay in between. The CDR3 extends over 13 amino acids. The DNA of the CDR3 is TGTGCCAGCATGGGGAGCTCCTACAATGAGCAGTTCTTC. Its translation: CASMGSSYNEQFF.

This clonotype was observed a handful of times. V gene TRBV23-1 combines with J gene TRBJ1-5, with 10 bases fitting TRBD1. TRBV23-1 is annotated as an ORF whose role is uncertain. V dropped 3 bases and J dropped 9; count of bases not matched to a gene: 14. The CDR3 totals 17 residues. CDR3 DNA sequence: TGCGCCAGCAGTCACCCCGGGGACAGGGGTCCAGAGAGGCCCCAGCATTTT. This codes for CASSHPGDRGPERPQHF.

The V call is TRBV7-9, the J call TRBJ2-7, with unresolved D. Germline V CDR1 and CDR2: SEHNR, FQNEAQ (reference sequence). Trimming left V 1 base short and J 1 base short, with 11 bases between. The CDR3 runs 15 residues. CDR3 DNA sequence: TGTGCCAGCAGCTTAGTACAGAAAGGGTCCTACGAGCAGTACTTC. Translating it yields CASSLVQKGSYEQYF.

This clonotype has ten or more counts. The chain is built from TRBV20-1 and TRBJ1-5, with TRBD1 as a possible D gene (5 bases). Looked up from germline, CDR1 is DFQATT and CDR2 is SNEGSKA (reference sequence). Trimming cost V 0 bases and J 9 bases, with 18 bases left between them. CDR3 length: 15 amino acids. DNA for the CDR3: TGCAGTGCTAGAGATGGCGCAGGGCTTCAGGTGCCCCAGCATTTT. This sequence encodes CSARDGAGLQVPQHF.

The table lists this clonotype with many counts. The chain carries TRBV29-1 and TRBJ1-6, with D uncertain. CDR1 is SQVTM and CDR2 is ANQGSEA in the germline V gene. The CDR3 extends over 13 amino acids. V shed 4 bases and J shed 3 bases, with 7 bases lying between them. Here the CDR3 DNA reads TGCAGCGTTGGAGAAAGCTATAATTCACCCCTCCACTTT. This translates into CSVGESYNSPLHF.

In its sample, this clonotype was seen many times. The rearrangement joins TRBV6-2 or TRBV6-3 to TRBJ2-2; 8 bases map to TRBD1. The length of the CDR3 is 13 residues. The germline gives CDR1 MNHEY, CDR2 SVGEGT. The junction had 4 bases not matched to a gene; V was cut back by 7 bases and J by 6 bases. In nucleotides, the CDR3 is TGTGCCAGCAATCTACAGGGGGCCGGGGAGCTGTTTTTT. It encodes CASNLQGAGELFF.

This clonotype was seen many times. The CDR3 loop reads CASSFPSHSNQPQHF. The DNA for the CDR3 is TGTGCCAGCAGTTTTCCAAGCCATAGCAATCAGCCCCAGCATTTT. V gene TRBV28 combines with J gene TRBJ1-5; D is unresolved. The V gene's germline CDR1 is MDHEN and CDR2 SYDVKM. Between the trimmed V and J ends, which lost 3 bases and 0 bases, there was a span of 9 bases. The CDR3 has 15 amino acids. Complete variable domain (other parts from reference TRBV28 and TRBJ1-5): DVKVTQSSRYLVKRTGEKVFLECVQDMDHENMFWYRQDPGLGLRLIYFSYDVKMKEKGDIPEGYSVSREKKERFSLILESASTNQTSMYLCASSFPSHSNQPQHFGDGTRLSIL.

Concerning this clonotype itself: A much larger clonotype is one base distant, so this may be a read error. V usage is TRBV9 and J usage is TRBJ1-2, with unresolved D. This CDR3 region has 13 residues. The germline gives CDR1 SGDLS, CDR2 YYNGEE. The CDR3 sequence is CTSSVDRNYGYTF. For the CDR3, the DNA is TGTACCAGCAGCGTAGACCGAAACTATGGCTACACCTTC.

This clonotype was seen ten or more times. This chain joins TRBV7-8 and TRBJ1-1; D ambiguous. The germline CDR1 and CDR2 sequences are SGHVS and FQNEAQ. Between the trimmed V and J ends, which lost 4 bases and 0 bases, there was a span of 6 bases. This CDR3 is built from 13 residues. The CDR3 loop is CASSSSMNTEAFF. The DNA of the CDR3 is TGTGCCAGCAGCTCCTCCATGAACACTGAAGCTTTCTTT.

This clonotype was recorded many times. CDR3 coding DNA: TGTGCCAGCAGTTTTGGGTTCGGTCAAGAAGGTGAGCAGTTCTTC. It is translated as CASSFGFGQEGEQFF. V is TRBV12-3 or TRBV12-4 and J is TRBJ2-1, with D hard to call. The CDR3 spans 15 residues. V dropped 3 bases and J dropped 9 bases, with 18 bases sitting between them.

This clonotype was found many times. The rearrangement uses TRBV20-1 and TRBJ2-7, with 9 bases fitting TRBD2. V lost 7 bases to trimming and J lost 5 bases; unmatched junction nucleotides: 9. The germline CDR1 and CDR2 sequences are DFQATT and SNEGSKA (reference sequence). The CDR3 is made up of 13 amino acids. The CDR3 coding sequence is TGCAGTGTTGGTAGCGGGAGAACAGACGAGCAGTACTTC. Its translation is CSVGSGRTDEQYF.

This clonotype was seen more than once but under ten times. The CDR3 sequence: CSVEGVNEQYF. The CDR3 DNA follows: TGCAGCGTTGAGGGGGTCAACGAGCAGTACTTC. This sequence joins TRBV29-1 and TRBJ2-7; D is possibly TRBD1 or TRBD2 (5 bases each). Between the trimmed V and J ends, which lost 3 bases and 5 bases, there was a span of 8 bases. The CDR3 consists of 11 residues. The germline gives CDR1 SQVTM, CDR2 ANQGSEA.

In regard to this clonotype: It may be a read error: a sequence one base away is much more abundant. The V gene is TRBV6-1, the J gene TRBJ1-5; D is ambiguous. The CDR3 length is 12 residues. From germline, CDR1 is MNHNS and CDR2 SASEGT. CDR3 amino acids: CACSGWEQPQHF. As DNA, the CDR3 is TGTGCCTGCAGTGGGTGGGAGCAGCCCCAGCATTTT.

In this sample, this clonotype turned up many times. The chain recombines TRBV7-2 with TRBJ2-1, with 11 bases identical to TRBD2. The CDR3 spans 16 residues. V shed 5 bases and J 2 bases; nucleotides not matched to a gene: 5. Germline loops: CDR1 SGHTA, CDR2 FQGNSA. CDR3 residues: CASSVTSGRTYNEQFF. The CDR3 nucleotides read TGTGCCAGCAGCGTAACTAGCGGGAGAACCTACAATGAGCAGTTCTTC.